This is a list of T cell receptor beta chains from one sample in a study of cytomegalovirus exposure and HLA in healthy donors. Sequencing was performed with immunoSEQ multiplex PCR; in TCRdb, only in-frame clones are kept and a portion is missing. The sample consists of around 180,000 clones, 79% of them appearing once. Sequences were obtained from PBMCs. The source of these receptors is a woman aged 40 to 50 in good health and CMV-seronegative. The CDR3 runs from the conserved cysteine through the conserved F or W. A D gene is named only where the DNA matches it firmly. Expanded clones get a size class; other rows say once, few or many, or leave the size out.

TRBJ1-3	TRBD1	NA	TRBV29-1	TGCAGCGTTGGGGTGTTGGGACAGCAAAACACCATATATTTT	CSVGVLGQQNTIYF
TRBJ2-2	TRBD2	NA	TRBV28	TGTGCCACCCGCCGGGGGGGCGGGGAGCTGTTTTTT	CATRRGGGELFF
TRBJ2-6	NA	NA	TRBV5-1	TGCGCCAGCACCGGAGAGGGCGCTGGGGCCAACGTCCTGACTTTC	CASTGEGAGANVLTF
TRBJ1-1	NA	NA	TRBV18	TGTGCCAGCTCGTACACCGGGGACACTGAAGCTTTCTTT	CASSYTGDTEAFF
TRBJ2-7	TRBD1	few	TRBV7-2	TGTGCCAGCAGCTTGGCAGGGGGCCCCTACGAGCAGTACTTC	CASSLAGGPYEQYF
TRBJ2-7	TRBD2	NA	TRBV5-1	TGCGCCAGCAGCTTGGCGCCCAGCGGGGGGAAGGTCGAGCAGTACTTC	CASSLAPSGGKVEQYF
TRBJ2-1	NA	NA	TRBV14	TGTGCCAGCAGCCAAGTTATGTTGGCTAGTGAGCAGTTCTTC	CASSQVMLASEQFF
TRBJ2-7	TRBD1	few	TRBV7-9	TGTGCCAGCAGCTGGACAGGGGACGGCGAGCAGTACTTC	CASSWTGDGEQYF
TRBJ2-7	TRBD1	NA	TRBV27	TGTGCCAGCAGTTTCCGACAGGGAACCTCCGAGCAGTACTTC	CASSFRQGTSEQYF
TRBJ2-3	TRBD2	few	TRBV4-3	TGCGCCAGCAGCTCCCGTGGACTAGCGGGAGGAACAGATACGCAGTATTTT	CASSSRGLAGGTDTQYF
TRBJ1-1	NA	NA	TRBV5-4	TGTGCCAGCAGCTTGGGGACTTTCGAGAACACTGAAGCTTTCTTT	CASSLGTFENTEAFF
TRBJ2-1	TRBD2	NA	TRBV5-1	TGCGCCAGCAGCTTAACCGGGACTACGAACAATGAGCAGTTCTTC	CASSLTGTTNNEQFF
TRBJ2-7	TRBD1	NA	TRBV27	TGTGCCAGCACCTCCAGGGGGTCCTACGAGCAGTACTTC	CASTSRGSYEQYF
TRBJ2-7	NA	NA	TRBV7-2	TGTGCCAGCAGCTTTAGGCAGACGGGACTCTACGAGCAGTACTTC	CASSFRQTGLYEQYF
TRBJ2-5	TRBD1	NA	TRBV7-2	TGTGCCAGCAGCTTGGACAGGGGGGGGTCCCAGTACTTC	CASSLDRGGSQYF
TRBJ2-7	NA	NA	TRBV30	TGTGCCTGGAGTCCCTCTAGAGGAGGGATATTAGAGCAGTACTTC	CAWSPSRGGILEQYF
TRBJ1-1	NA	NA	TRBV9	TGTGCCAGCAGCCGACAGGTAACGCAGGCTGAAGCTTTCTTT	CASSRQVTQAEAFF
TRBJ2-2	NA	NA	TRBV19	TGTGCCAGCCAGACAGGAGCGAACACCGGGGAGCTGTTTTTT	CASQTGANTGELFF
TRBJ2-5	NA	once	TRBV4-2	TGTGCCAGCAGCCCCCCACCTACCGAACAGGCCCAAGAGACCCAGTACTTC	CASSPPPTEQAQETQYF
TRBJ1-1	NA	few	TRBV15	TGTGCCACCAGCCCCGAGGCAGGGTCGAACACTGAAGCTTTCTTT	CATSPEAGSNTEAFF
TRBJ1-2	NA	NA	TRBV11-3	TGTGCCAGCAGCTTAACACAGGGTAGTGGCTACACCTTC	CASSLTQGSGYTF
TRBJ2-3	NA	once	TRBV9	TGTGCCAGCAGCGTATCCTCATTTAGCGGAGGTGGGGATACGCAGTATTTT	CASSVSSFSGGGDTQYF
TRBJ1-1	NA	NA	TRBV4-1	NA	CASSQPVAVGTQDFF
TRBJ1-4	NA	NA	TRBV27	TGTGCCAGCAGCTCCCCTGGTTCACGGGAAAAACTGTTTTTT	CASSSPGSREKLFF
TRBJ2-2	TRBD1	NA	TRBV15	TGTGCCACCAGCAGAGGGGGGCGGACAGGGGTGACCGGGGAGCTGTTTTTT	CATSRGGRTGVTGELFF
TRBJ2-7	TRBD2	NA	TRBV27	TGTGCCAGCAGGGGACTAGCGGGGGAATCCTACGAGCAGTACTTC	CASRGLAGESYEQYF
TRBJ2-7	NA	few	TRBV6-1	TGTGCCAGCAGTGAAGCGCCCGGGTTAGCCTACGAGCAGTACTTC	CASSEAPGLAYEQYF
TRBJ1-1	TRBD1	NA	TRBV30	TGTGCCTGGAGGAAACGCCCGGGACAGGCAGACCCTGAAGCTTTCTTT	CAWRKRPGQADPEAFF
TRBJ2-7	NA	NA	TRBV6-5	TGTGCCAGCAGTTTTAGGTCGGGTGCCGGCGAGCAGTACTTC	CASSFRSGAGEQYF
TRBJ1-2	NA	NA	TRBV10-3	TGTGCCATCAGCGACATATGGGGGCCAAGTGACTATGGCTACACCTTC	CAISDIWGPSDYGYTF
TRBJ2-7	NA	NA	TRBV7-9	TGTGCCAGCAGCCTAGAGGGAGGCGGGCTCTACGAGCAGTACTTC	CASSLEGGGLYEQYF
TRBJ2-1	TRBD2	NA	TRBV9	TGTGCCAGCAGCGTAGCGGGAGGGGTCCACAATGAGCAGTTCTTC	CASSVAGGVHNEQFF
TRBJ2-1	NA	few	TRBV28	TGTGCCAGCAGCACTAGAAACAATGAGCAGTTCTTC	CASSTRNNEQFF
TRBJ1-1	TRBD1	NA	TRBV25-1	TGTGCCAGCAGACAGGGGGCCACTGAAGCTTTCTTT	CASRQGATEAFF
TRBJ2-3	TRBD2	NA	TRBV30	TGTGCCTGGAGTGTACGGCGGGGGGCAGATACGCAGTATTTT	CAWSVRRGADTQYF
TRBJ1-6	NA	NA	TRBV5-1	TGCGCCAGCAGCAAAGACAGGCCGGATAATTCACCCCTCCACTTT	CASSKDRPDNSPLHF
TRBJ2-5	NA	NA	TRBV11-2	TGTGCCAGCAGCCTCGGACAGGAGACCCAGTACTTC	CASSLGQETQYF
TRBJ1-6	TRBD1	NA	TRBV6-4	TGTGCCAGCCGTAGACAGGGATCAGATAATTCACCCCTCCACTTT	CASRRQGSDNSPLHF
TRBJ2-5	NA	NA	TRBV10-3	TGTGCCATCAGTGTCAGGGTGGGGGAGACCCAGTACTTC	CAISVRVGETQYF
TRBJ1-5	NA	NA	TRBV4-1	TGCGCCAGCAGCCAAGATCGAGGAAGCAATCAGCCCCAGCATTTT	CASSQDRGSNQPQHF
TRBJ2-3	TRBD2	NA	TRBV9	TGTGCCAGCAGCGTAAGCCCCCCCGGGAGGGGGGCAGATACGCAGTATTTT	CASSVSPPGRGADTQYF
TRBJ1-1	TRBD1	NA	TRBV5-1	TGCGCCAGCAGCTTGGATCAGACAGGGCATGAAGCTTTCTTT	CASSLDQTGHEAFF
TRBJ1-3	TRBD1	NA	TRBV11-2	TGTGCCAGCAGCCTGGGGGACAGGGCGTCATCGCCCATATATTTT	CASSLGDRASSPIYF
TRBJ1-4	TRBD1	NA	TRBV5-6	TGTGCCAGCAGCTTTTTGACACCCTTACAGGGGGCCGAGTCCGAAAAACTGTTTTTT	CASSFLTPLQGAESEKLFF
TRBJ1-5	TRBD1	once	TRBV28	TGTGCCAGCAGCGCAGGGGGCTTTTTGGGTCAGCCCCAGCATTTT	CASSAGGFLGQPQHF
TRBJ1-5	NA	NA	TRBV28	TGTGCCAGCAGTTTATCACGCACGGCCCAGCATTTT	CASSLSRTAQHF
TRBJ2-1	NA	NA	TRBV30	TGTGCCTGGAGACGCGGACGTGGTAGCGGACCAAACTCCTACAATGAGCAGTTCTTC	CAWRRGRGSGPNSYNEQFF